Following are 23 T cell receptor beta chains from one sample sequenced in a study of blood T cell repertoires in COVID-19. Repertoires were generated with immunoSEQ multiplex PCR, while TCRdb's copy carries only in-frame clones and drops some. The sample comprises roughly 180,000 clones, 75% to 90% of which are singletons, and more than 5.5% rests with the top ten. The specimen sequenced was PBMCs or T cells enriched from blood (not recorded which). All receptors derive from a man in his forties who had recovered from COVID-19.

The J gene is TRBJ2-3, the V gene TRBV7-9; 10 bases line up with TRBD2. V shed 2 bases, J shed 6 bases, and the junction held 8 bases outside the gene matches. This CDR3 comprises 16 residues. Germline loops: CDR1 SEHNR, CDR2 FQNEAQ (reference sequence). This CDR3 reads CASSLTASGSGDTQYF. The CDR3 nucleotides are TGTGCCAGCAGCTTAACGGCTAGCGGGAGTGGGGATACGCAGTATTTT.

There are a few counts of this clone. The genes are TRBV27 and TRBJ1-6; D is uncertain. Germline V gene data show CDR1 as MNHEY and CDR2 as SMNVEV (reference sequence). The CDR3 is made up of 15 amino acids. V was pared by 0 bases and J by 6 bases, with 9 bases between. The CDR3 reads CASSLSGRGNSPLHF. The DNA for the CDR3 is TGTGCCAGCAGTTTATCGGGGAGAGGTAATTCACCCCTCCACTTT.

V gene TRBV5-4 combines with J gene TRBJ1-2; no clear D gene. V was trimmed by 2 bases and J by 3 bases, leaving 8 bases between them. This CDR3 contains 13 residues. Germline V lookup: CDR1 SGHNT, CDR2 YYREEE (reference sequence). The CDR3 DNA follows: TGTGCCAGCAGCTTCTCGGGAGACTATGGCTACACCTTC. Amino acids: CASSFSGDYGYTF.

The V call is TRBV25-1, the J call TRBJ1-4; weak D call: TRBD1 (5 bases). In germline, CDR1 is MGHDK, CDR2 SYGVNS. The CDR3 consists of 14 residues. V gave up 5 bases and J gave up 10 bases, with 17 bases separating them. This CDR3 is CASSTGGAAGKLFF. The CDR3 nucleotides are TGTGCCAGCAGTACCGGTGGGGCAGCGGGAAAACTGTTTTTT. The full variable domain, its missing parts supplied by reference TRBV25-1 and TRBJ1-4, is EADIYQTPRYLVIGTGKKITLECSQTMGHDKMYWYQQDPGMELHLIHYSYGVNSTEKGDLSSESTVSRIRTEHFPLTLESARPSHTSQYLCASSTGGAAGKLFFGSGTQLSVL.

This clone came up a few times. The chain recombines TRBV5-1 with TRBJ1-1; D is perhaps TRBD1 (5 bases). V lost 5 bases and J lost 1, with 18 bases in between. CDR1 and CDR2 (germline): SGHRS, YFSETQ. The CDR3 consists of 16 residues. CDR3 sequence reads: CASSPTVSSRNTEAFF. CDR3 bases: TGCGCCAGCAGTCCGACAGTCAGCTCACGGAACACTGAAGCTTTCTTT.

The chain combines TRBV27 with TRBJ2-2; D is unresolved. The V gene's germline CDR1 is MNHEY and CDR2 SMNVEV (reference sequence). V lost 8 bases and J lost 7, with 11 bases in between. The CDR3 contains 12 residues. In DNA form, the CDR3 reads TGTGCCAGCGGCAGGCCGAACGGGGAGCTGTTTTTT. Its translation: CASGRPNGELFF.

This clone came up a few times. This chain links TRBV5-1 with TRBJ1-3; a weak D match, TRBD1 (6 bases). Germline V gene lookup returns CDR1 SGHRS and CDR2 YFSETQ. CDR3 size: 13 residues. V lost 3 bases and J 4 bases, leaving 8 bases between the germline ends. CDR3 sequence: CASSWDTGNTIYF. The DNA of the CDR3 is TGCGCCAGCAGCTGGGACACCGGAAACACCATATATTTT. The full variable domain, its missing parts supplied by reference TRBV5-1 and TRBJ1-3, is KAGVTQTPRYLIKTRGQQVTLSCSPISGHRSVSWYQQTPGQGLQFLFEYFSETQRNKGNFPGRFSGRQFSNSRSEMNVSTLELGDSALYLCASSWDTGNTIYFGEGSWLTVV.

The V call is TRBV9, the J call TRBJ2-1; 12 positions agree with TRBD2. V was pared by 4 bases and J by 2 bases, with 7 bases of the junction left unmatched. This CDR3 region has 17 residues. Germline-derived CDR1 and CDR2 are SGDLS and YYNGEE. The CDR3 spells CASSLLAGGPTYNEQFF. Here the CDR3 DNA reads TGTGCCAGCAGCCTACTAGCGGGAGGTCCCACCTACAATGAGCAGTTCTTC.

The chain uses TRBV3-1 (or the pseudogene TRBV3-2) and TRBJ2-1, with unresolved D. The CDR3 sequence is 14 residues long. V lost 2 bases, J lost 4 bases, and 9 bases lay in between. Per the germline V gene, CDR1 is LGHDT and CDR2 is YNNKEL (reference sequence). The CDR3 DNA reads as TGTGCCAGCAGCCAAAACGACGGGTACAATGAGCAGTTCTTC. Protein: CASSQNDGYNEQFF.

The chain joins TRBV24-1 to TRBJ2-1; 7 bases are a match to TRBD1. Germline values: CDR1 KGHDR, CDR2 SFDVKD. The CDR3 runs 15 residues. V lost 5 bases and J lost 3; bases outside the gene matches: 6. The CDR3 reads CATSVGTGDYNEQFF. The CDR3 region has the DNA TGTGCCACCAGTGTAGGTACAGGGGACTACAATGAGCAGTTCTTC.

The rearrangement joins TRBV15 to TRBJ2-3; D unclear. The CDR3 is 13 amino acids. Germline lookup yields CDR1 LNHNV and CDR2 YYDKDF (reference sequence). Trimming stripped 5 bases from V and 4 bases from J, with 10 bases between. CDR3 sequence: CATSGYLADTQYF. The CDR3 nucleotides are TGTGCCACCAGCGGGTACCTAGCAGATACGCAGTATTTT.

This clone has just a few counts. In DNA, the CDR3 is TGCGCCAGCAGCGGGCCGACTAGCGGACTCTACGAGCAGTACTTC. It translates to CASSGPTSGLYEQYF. V is TRBV5-1 and J is TRBJ2-7, with TRBD2 identical over 9 bases. There are 15 residues in the CDR3. J was trimmed by 3 bases and V by 4 bases; bases with no gene match: 8. Germline CDR1 and CDR2: SGHRS and YFSETQ.

The chain employs TRBV2 and TRBJ1-3, with D unresolved. Trimming took 6 bases from V and 3 from J, leaving 9 bases between them. This CDR3 spans 13 amino acids. Germline assignment: CDR1 SNHLY and CDR2 FYNNEI. CDR3 protein: CASRAASGNTIYF. In DNA form, the CDR3 reads TGTGCCAGCAGGGCCGCCAGTGGAAACACCATATATTTT. Drawing the rest from reference TRBV2 and TRBJ1-3, the complete variable domain is EPEVTQTPSHQVTQMGQEVILRCVPISNHLYFYWYRQILGQKVEFLVSFYNNEISEKSEIFDDQFSVERPDGSNFTLKIRSTKLEDSAMYFCASRAASGNTIYFGEGSWLTVV.

J is TRBJ1-1 and V is TRBV7-9; no clear D gene. The germline V gene has CDR1 SEHNR and CDR2 FQNEAQ (reference sequence). CDR3 length: 14 amino acids. Trimming shortened V by 5 bases and J by 6 bases, and 16 bases separated the two germline ends. CDR3 protein: CASSPEDVTPEAFF. CDR3 nucleotides: TGTGCCAGCAGCCCCGAGGATGTTACTCCTGAAGCTTTCTTT.

This sequence joins TRBV29-1 and TRBJ2-7; D gene ambiguous. The V gene's germline CDR1 is SQVTM and CDR2 ANQGSEA. Trimming removed 4 bases from V and 5 bases from J, with 15 bases in between. The CDR3 extends over 13 amino acids. The CDR3 DNA sequence: TGCAGCGTTGTCTGGGCCGACCACAACGAGCAGTACTTC. Translated: CSVVWADHNEQYF.

This clone was observed a single time. The CDR3 sequence is CASSPERANQPQHF. In DNA form, the CDR3 reads TGTGCCAGCTCACCTGAGAGAGCCAATCAGCCCCAGCATTTT. V and J are TRBV18 and TRBJ1-5; no clear D. V was trimmed by 3 bases and J by 3 bases, leaving 9 bases between them. This CDR3 comprises 14 residues. Per the germline V gene, CDR1 is KGHSH and CDR2 is LQKENI. The entire variable domain, with the rest obtained from reference TRBV18 and TRBJ1-5, is as follows: NAGVMQNPRHLVRRRGQEARLRCSPMKGHSHVYWYRQLPEEGLKFMVYLQKENIIDESGMPKERFSAEFPKEGPSILRIQQVVRGDSAAYFCASSPERANQPQHFGDGTRLSIL.

The chain combines TRBV6-5 with TRBJ2-1, with 8 nucleotides matching TRBD2. Germline V lookup: CDR1 MNHEY, CDR2 SVGAGI. Trimming took 0 bases from V and 7 from J; bases not matched to a gene: 5. This CDR3 is built from 15 residues. The CDR3 nucleotides read TGTGCCAGCAGTTACTCGTCGGGGGGGTGGAATGAGCAGTTCTTC. It codes for CASSYSSGGWNEQFF.

The chain recombines TRBV11-3 with TRBJ1-1, with 7 positions matching TRBD1. This CDR3 comprises 16 residues. Germline assignment: CDR1 SGHNT and CDR2 YENEEA. Trimming at V came to 5 bases and at J to 1 base, leaving 10 bases not matched to a gene. This CDR3 is CASSVRQGLTNTEAFF. The CDR3 coding sequence is TGTGCCAGCAGCGTTAGACAGGGACTGACGAACACTGAAGCTTTCTTT.

The chain employs TRBV5-1 and TRBJ1-5, with a weak D call TRBD1 (6 bases). The CDR3 covers 15 residues. The germline V and J ends were trimmed by 0 bases and 6 bases, with 13 bases remaining between them. The germline V gene encodes CDR1 SGHRS and CDR2 YFSETQ. As DNA, the CDR3 is TGCGCCAGCAGCTTGGCCGGGGGGCATGGTCAGCCCCAGCATTTT. The encoded protein is CASSLAGGHGQPQHF.

The chain joins TRBV5-3 to TRBJ1-5; the D gene is possibly TRBD1 (6 bases). TRBV5-3 is an open reading frame whose function is uncertain. The CDR3 has 19 amino acids. The V end lost 2 bases, the J end lost 4 bases, and 25 bases lay between the germline ends. This CDR3 is CARSLPLGVWGLGNQPQHF. CDR3 in DNA: TGTGCCAGAAGCTTACCTTTAGGAGTCTGGGGGCTGGGGAATCAGCCCCAGCATTTT.

V gene TRBV7-3 combines with J gene TRBJ1-6; D may be TRBD1 (6 bases). The CDR3 runs to 18 residues. The germline V gene has CDR1 SGHTA and CDR2 FQGTGA. Between the trimmed V and J ends, which lost 5 bases and 2 bases, there was a span of 19 bases. The CDR3 protein is CASSPHGGTITYNSPLHF. CDR3 nucleotides: TGTGCCAGCAGCCCCCATGGGGGCACGATTACCTATAATTCACCCCTCCACTTT. Full variable domain (missing parts from reference TRBV7-3 and TRBJ1-6): GAGVSQTPSNKVTEKGKYVELRCDPISGHTALYWYRQSLGQGPEFLIYFQGTGAADDSGLPNDRFFAVRPEGSVSTLKIQRTERGDSAVYLCASSPHGGTITYNSPLHFGNGTRLTVT.

This clone has only a few counts. Different DNA sequences within this sample yield the same CDR3. V gene TRBV12-3 or TRBV12-4 combines with J gene TRBJ1-2, with D possibly being TRBD1 (5 bases). V lost 5 bases to trimming and J lost 6 bases, with 7 bases between them. CDR3 length: 11 residues. The CDR3 coding sequence is TGTGCCAGCAGTCGCAGGGATGGCTACACCTTC. Its translation is CASSRRDGYTF.

In its sample, this clone was seen once. The rearrangement links TRBV2 to TRBJ1-1; D not resolved. Germline CDR1 SNHLY, CDR2 FYNNEI. The CDR3 has 13 residues. With 9 bases removed from V and 0 bases from J, the gap between germline ends came to 11 bases. The CDR3: CASFGRLNTEAFF. The DNA of the CDR3 is TGTGCCAGTTTCGGGAGGCTGAACACTGAAGCTTTCTTT.